The rows below give T cell receptor beta chains drawn from one sample of a study of T cells in Graves' hyperthyroidism and ophthalmopathy. In TCRdb, the multiplex PCR reads were re-called with MiXCR into one record per CDR3 protein. The profile covers a few hundred thousand distinct CDR3 sequences, with 15% to 18% appearing a single time and 25% to 35% taken by the ten largest. Sequencing was done on a sample of blood. Receptors were obtained from a woman in her late teens or twenties with Graves' hyperthyroidism that later progressed to Graves' ophthalmopathy. Each CDR3 is given with its conserved first and last residue. A D gene is named only where the DNA matches it firmly. A clone size is listed for some rows: how often the clone was seen (once, few, many), or a class if it is expanded.

J gene | D gene | V gene | clone size | CDR3 DNA | CDR3 protein
TRBJ2-5 | - | TRBV29-1 | few | TGCAGCGTTGAAGATTCAGGGGGGGAGACCCAGTACTTC | CSVEDSGGETQYF
TRBJ2-1 | - | TRBV7-3 | many | TGTGCCAGCAGCTTAACCGGGTCCTTCTACAATGAGCAGTTCTTC | CASSLTGSFYNEQFF
TRBJ1-1 | - | TRBV28 | few | TGTGCCAGCAGTCACACCCCAGCGAACACTGAAGCTTTCTTT | CASSHTPANTEAFF
TRBJ2-5 | TRBD1 | TRBV4-3 | - | TGCGCCAGCGGGACAGGGAGCGAGACCCAGTACTTC | CASGTGSETQYF
TRBJ2-1 | - | TRBV27 | once | TGTGCCAGCAGACGGCAGAACAATGAGCAGTTCTTC | CASRRQNNEQFF
TRBJ2-3 | - | TRBV27 | - | TGTGCCAGCAGTTTGTCGAGGGGTGACACAGATACGCAGTATTTT | CASSLSRGDTDTQYF
TRBJ1-5 | - | TRBV20-1 | many | TGCAGTGCCTCCCCCTCTCCTAATCAGCCCCAGCATTTT | CSASPSPNQPQHF
TRBJ2-7 | - | TRBV6-2/TRBV6-3 | few | TGTGCCAGCAGTTACCAAGCGTTTACCTACGAGCAGTACTTC | CASSYQAFTYEQYF
TRBJ2-1 | TRBD1 | TRBV18 | many | TGTGCCAGCTCACCCCGGACAGGGGGTAAAGATGAGCAGTTCTTC | CASSPRTGGKDEQFF
TRBJ2-5 | TRBD1 | TRBV20-1 | - | TGCAGTGCCCAGCACGAAGGGGGCGGCGGAGAGACCCAGTACTTC | CSAQHEGGGGETQYF
TRBJ2-3 | - | TRBV30 | few | TGTGCCTGGAGTGTCGGACGAACTAGCACAGATACGCAGTATTTT | CAWSVGRTSTDTQYF
TRBJ2-7 | TRBD2 | TRBV20-1 | many | TGCAGTGCCCGGACTAGCGGGTCAAGGGCCTACGAGCAGTACTTC | CSARTSGSRAYEQYF
TRBJ2-1 | TRBD2 | TRBV27 | many | TGTGCCAGTGAGATGACTAGCGGGAGTTACAATGAGCAGTTCTTC | CASEMTSGSYNEQFF
TRBJ2-6 | TRBD1 | TRBV27 | many | TGTGCCAGCAGCTACAGGGGTAGAGGGGCCAACGTCCTGACTTTC | CASSYRGRGANVLTF
TRBJ1-1 | - | TRBV27 | - | TGTGCCAGCAGCCCGAATTTGAGTTTGGGTGCTTTCTTT | CASSPNLSLGAFF
TRBJ1-4 | - | TRBV18 | many | TGTGCCAGCTCACCAGGGGCGGAGGAAAAACTGTTTTTT | CASSPGAEEKLFF
TRBJ2-5 | - | TRBV29-1 | many | TGCAGCGTTGAAGTGGCCGGACCTCACCAAGAGACCCAGTACTTC | CSVEVAGPHQETQYF
TRBJ2-2 | - | TRBV7-9 | many | TGTGCCAGCAGCCTGAGTGTCACCGGGGAGCTGTTTTTT | CASSLSVTGELFF
TRBJ1-2 | - | TRBV19 | - | TGTGCCGCCTGGGGGTATGGCTACACCTTC | CAAWGYGYTF
TRBJ2-2 | - | TRBV20-1 | many | TGCAGTGCTTCCGGGCCCCGGAAGGACACCGGGGAGCTGTTTTTT | CSASGPRKDTGELFF
TRBJ2-3 | - | TRBV14 | - | TGTGCCAGCAGCCCTCAGGCTTGGTCAGATACGCAGTATTTT | CASSPQAWSDTQYF
TRBJ2-2 | - | TRBV24-1 | few | TGTGCCACCAGTGATTTGGTCACAGGAGTAACGAACACCGGGGAGCTGTTTTTT | CATSDLVTGVTNTGELFF
TRBJ2-1 | - | TRBV6-1 | few | TGTGCCAGCAGGCCCTACGGCGGGATGACCTACAATGAGCAGTTCTTC | CASRPYGGMTYNEQFF
TRBJ2-2 | TRBD2 | TRBV19 | - | TGTGCCAGTAGTCCCGAAAGCGGGGCGAACACCGGGGAGCTGTTTTTT | CASSPESGANTGELFF
TRBJ2-1 | TRBD2 | TRBV27 | many | TGTGCCAGCAGTTTATCCCGACTAGCGGGATCCTACAATGAGCAGTTCTTC | CASSLSRLAGSYNEQFF
TRBJ2-3 | - | TRBV30 | many | TGTGCCTGGAGCCAAAGCACAGATACGCAGTATTTT | CAWSQSTDTQYF